This T cell receptor beta chain came from a study of T-cell memory formation after mild COVID-19 (dated by TCRdb to the early 2020s). For context, the study as a whole: TCR sequence clusters from the two donors were largely donor specific. Longitudinal TCRalpha and TCRbeta repertoire sequencing tracked T-cell clones expanding and contracting after mild COVID-19 in a couple of donors. Two young, previously healthy adult volunteers made up the cohort, one male and one female. Points the paper makes about the study in general: Contracting CD4+ clones appeared mostly in the CM and EM memory subsets, whereas CD8+ clones were enriched in EMRA. SARS-CoV-2 specificity was not confirmed for the second-wave clones peaking on day 37. Only a couple of mild cases were covered in the study, and larger cohorts including severe cases with pre-infection samples were considered necessary. Some responding clones were detected in pre-infection memory, suggesting pre-existing cross-reactive memory T cells joined the SARS-CoV-2 response. From day 15 to 85, contracting clones showed balanced CD4/CD8 phenotypes, whereas a second wave of clones that expanded from day 15 to 37 leaned towards CD4+.

To note about this clonotype: It lacks a known antigen. Nothing much larger sits one base from this clone, and base qualities are not available.

The sequencing machine was an Illumina NovaSeq 6000. Using 5'RACE with constant-segment primers, TCRalpha and TCRbeta cDNA libraries were constructed, with sample barcodes and unique molecular identifiers added in the process. Trizol reagent was used to extract RNA from every sample. Libraries were amplified in two PCR steps, with a second sample barcode and Illumina TruSeq adapters added in the second step. Libraries were sequenced on an Illumina NovaSeq with 2 x 150 bp paired-end reads. In the original analysis: Reads were demultiplexed and collapsed into UMI-guided consensus sequences with migec v1.2.7. Using mixcr v2.1.11, UMI consensuses were aligned to TRA and TRB V and J templates and then assembled into clonotypes. Expanded or contracted clonotypes were those called significant by both edgeR and NoisET, with noise models trained on biological replicates. edgeR calls used a false discovery rate-adjusted p below 0.01 and a log2 fold-change threshold of 1. As an exploratory analysis of dynamics, max-normalized trajectories of the 1000 most abundant clonotypes were examined by PCA with hierarchical clustering. Each responding clone was given a CD4 or CD8 phenotype based on the CD4+ and CD8+ repertoires, which had been sequenced separately. TCRdb trimmed public reads at Q25 via fastp, called clones via MiXCR and kept in-frame beta chains. Each CDR3 protein gets just one entry, which takes the most common genes and DNA from the rows behind it. It is TCRdb's table, rather than the study itself, that gives the V and J calls and clone size. Present in this sample are roughly 350,000 distinct CDR3 sequences, under 25% of which were seen just once. About an eighth of the sample is held by the ten biggest clonotypes.

The CDR3 measures 18 amino acids from cysteine to phenylalanine. Just the 54-base CDR3 DNA is kept, in frame starting at base 1. V is cut by 5 bases and J by 1 base, and the space between the germline ends is 21 bases. Ficoll-Paque density gradient centrifugation was the method used to isolate PBMCs. The TCR was taken from an adult woman who had mild COVID-19 (a few samples of this study predate the infection). The sample titles of this study are shuffled in the database, so cell type and time point are left out; the donor was told from shared clones. In this chain, TRBV12-3 or TRBV12-4 is recombined with TRBJ1-5, with TRBD1 perhaps the D gene, on 6 matching bases. The sample comprised PBMCs or a T cell subset sorted from them (not recorded which). In nucleotides, the sequence is TGTGCCAGCAGTCTTCGGCCCCCAGACACAGGGAGCAATCAGCCCCAGCATTTT. It specifies CASSLRPPDTGSNQPQHF.